In its sample, the clone carrying this TCR beta chain was seen a few times. The source of the sample is a study of T cell changes during pregnancy in multiple sclerosis. The assay was immunoSEQ multiplex PCR, and TCRdb's table has in-frame clones only and misses some. The sample records about 44,000 clones, around nine tenths being singletons. Unmatched junction bases numbered 6, after V lost 9 bases and J lost 4 bases. The CDR3 is 13 residues long. The V gene's germline CDR1 is SNHLY and CDR2 FYNNEI. The V gene is TRBV2, the J gene TRBJ2-4, with TRBD2 matching 7 bases. This TCR was sampled from a female donor with multiple sclerosis, enrolled in a pregnancy study. Sequencing used CD4+ T cells from peripheral blood mononuclear cells, obtained before pregnancy. The CDR3 DNA reads TGTGCCAGTTCTAGGGAGGGGAAAAACATTCAGTACTTC. This gives the protein CASSREGKNIQYF.